The following is a TCR beta chain sequence with its context. Its antigen has not been determined. No much larger clonotype is one base removed from it; base qualities were not supplied. The source of the sample is a study of blood T cell repertoires in COVID-19 (TCRdb year 2020). Regarding the complete study: Collaborator samples came from the United States, Italy and Spain and covered acute and convalescent phases of COVID-19. HLA class I and class II types, where available, came from metadata supplied by the sample provider rather than from assay-based typing. The repertoires were released in a freely available public database intended as a resource for research on the immune response to SARS-CoV-2. Sample metadata almost always included a de-identified subject ID, COVID-19 status, age in years and sex. The material from the prospective study consisted of cDNA or gDNA derived from T cells, B-cell-depleted T cells, or PBMCs. The dataset comprised deeply sampled blood TCRbeta repertoires from subjects exposed to, actively infected with, or recovered from COVID-19. The samples were drawn from two sources: the first 160 participants of the ongoing ImmuneRACE study, and 950 to 1,500 subjects contributed by 6 global collaborators. Study-level results and caveats: How much clinical and demographic metadata was included differed by source and by participant, and the metadata was provided uncurated.

CDR1 and CDR2 (SGHAT, FQNNGV) derive from the germline V gene. V gives up 0 bases and J gives up 4 bases, and the segment between their germline ends measures 17 bases. Counted from cysteine to phenylalanine, this CDR3 has 17 amino acids. This entry keeps only the CDR3 DNA: 51 bases, framed from base 1. Whole blood was collected in K2EDTA tubes by collaborating institutions according to the institutions' own protocols. For TCRbeta analysis, collaborator samples were shipped as frozen whole blood, as isolated PBMCs, or as DNA extracted from either sample type. TCRbeta CDR3 regions were amplified from genomic DNA using the immunoSEQ Assay, a bias-controlled multiplex PCR. As for the original processing: The number of nucleated cells in each sample was estimated from the amplification of reference gene primers within the assay. To quantify the absolute abundance of each unique TCRbeta CDR3 rearrangement, sequence reads were collapsed and filtered. Productive Simpson clonality was computed per sample as the square root of Simpson's diversity index over productive rearrangements. Held by TCRdb, this immuneACCESS table contains in-frame sequences only and omits some clones. Under half of the omission traces to an unresolved V gene where checked; the cause of the rest is unknown. For V, J and clone size, that table is used; D and trimming come from the DNA. The sample data list more than 85,000 clones, and almost 85% of these were observed just once. The top ten hold about 10% of the sample.

The chain links TRBV11-2 with TRBJ2-3; TRBD2 is a possible D gene, resting on 5 matching bases. Material for sequencing was peripheral blood. The TCR comes from a man aged 35-49 years with active or convalescent COVID-19. The CDR3 region: CASSLELARVPPDTQYF. The sequence in DNA is TGTGCCAGCAGCTTAGAATTAGCGAGGGTCCCCCCAGATACGCAGTATTTT.